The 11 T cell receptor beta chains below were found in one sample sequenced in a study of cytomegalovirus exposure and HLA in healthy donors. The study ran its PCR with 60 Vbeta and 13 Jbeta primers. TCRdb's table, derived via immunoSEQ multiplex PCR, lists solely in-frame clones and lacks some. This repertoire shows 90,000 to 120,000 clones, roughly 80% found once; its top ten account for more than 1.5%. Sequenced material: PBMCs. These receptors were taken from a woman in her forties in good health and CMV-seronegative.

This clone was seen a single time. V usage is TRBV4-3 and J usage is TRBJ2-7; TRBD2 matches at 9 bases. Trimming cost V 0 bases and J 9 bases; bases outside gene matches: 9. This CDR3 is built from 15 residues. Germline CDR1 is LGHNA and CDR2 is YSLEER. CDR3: CASSQDASGRNGQYF. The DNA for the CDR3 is TGCGCCAGCAGCCAAGATGCGAGCGGGAGGAACGGGCAGTACTTC.

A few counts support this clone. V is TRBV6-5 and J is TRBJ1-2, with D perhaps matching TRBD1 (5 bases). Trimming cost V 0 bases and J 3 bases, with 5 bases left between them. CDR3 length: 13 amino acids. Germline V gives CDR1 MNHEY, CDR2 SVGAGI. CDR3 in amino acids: CASSYSRDYGYTF. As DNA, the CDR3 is TGTGCCAGCAGTTACTCCAGGGACTATGGCTACACCTTC.

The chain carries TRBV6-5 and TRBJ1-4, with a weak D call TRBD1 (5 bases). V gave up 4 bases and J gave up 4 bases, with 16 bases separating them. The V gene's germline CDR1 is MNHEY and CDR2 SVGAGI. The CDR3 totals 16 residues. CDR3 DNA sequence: TGTGCCAGCAGTTCCACAGGACGGTATAATAATGAAAAACTGTTTTTT. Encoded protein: CASSSTGRYNNEKLFF.

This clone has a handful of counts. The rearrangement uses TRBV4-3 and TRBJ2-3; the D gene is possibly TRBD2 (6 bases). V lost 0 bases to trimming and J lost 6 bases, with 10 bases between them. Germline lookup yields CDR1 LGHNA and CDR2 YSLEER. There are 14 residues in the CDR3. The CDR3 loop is CASSQDILADTQYF. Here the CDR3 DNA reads TGCGCCAGCAGCCAAGATATACTAGCCGATACGCAGTATTTT.

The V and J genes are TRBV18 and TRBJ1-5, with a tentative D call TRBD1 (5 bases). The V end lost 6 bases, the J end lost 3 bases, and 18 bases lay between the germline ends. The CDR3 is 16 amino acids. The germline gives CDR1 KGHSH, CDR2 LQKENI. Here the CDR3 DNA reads TGTGCCAGCTCCGAAGCGCTGACAGTTTCCAATCAGCCCCAGCATTTT. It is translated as CASSEALTVSNQPQHF.

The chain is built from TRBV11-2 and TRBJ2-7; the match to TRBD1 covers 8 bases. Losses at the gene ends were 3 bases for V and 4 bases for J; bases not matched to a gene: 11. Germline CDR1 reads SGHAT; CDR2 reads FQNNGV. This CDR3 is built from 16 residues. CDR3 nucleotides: TGTGCCAGCAGCTTCTTTCTGGGCAGGGGGCATTACGAGCAGTACTTC. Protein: CASSFFLGRGHYEQYF.

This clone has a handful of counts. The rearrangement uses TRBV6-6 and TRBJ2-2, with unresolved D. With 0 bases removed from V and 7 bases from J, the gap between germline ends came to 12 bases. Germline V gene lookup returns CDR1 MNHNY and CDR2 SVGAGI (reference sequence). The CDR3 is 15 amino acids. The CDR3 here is CASSYSSTRSGELFF. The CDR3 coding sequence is TGTGCCAGCAGTTACTCGAGTACACGGAGCGGGGAGCTGTTTTTT.

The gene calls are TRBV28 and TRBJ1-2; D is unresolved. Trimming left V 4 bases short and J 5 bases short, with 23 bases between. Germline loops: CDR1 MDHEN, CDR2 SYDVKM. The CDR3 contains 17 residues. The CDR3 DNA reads TGTGCCAGCAGTTCCAACCCTACACGAGAAGAGGGTTATGGCTACACCTTC. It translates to CASSSNPTREEGYGYTF.

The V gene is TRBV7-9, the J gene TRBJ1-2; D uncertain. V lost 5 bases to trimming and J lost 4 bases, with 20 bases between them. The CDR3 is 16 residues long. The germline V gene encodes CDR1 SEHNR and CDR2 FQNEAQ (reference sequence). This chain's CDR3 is CASSEENPPAPYGYTF. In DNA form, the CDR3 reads TGTGCCAGCAGCGAGGAGAATCCCCCGGCCCCCTATGGCTACACCTTC.

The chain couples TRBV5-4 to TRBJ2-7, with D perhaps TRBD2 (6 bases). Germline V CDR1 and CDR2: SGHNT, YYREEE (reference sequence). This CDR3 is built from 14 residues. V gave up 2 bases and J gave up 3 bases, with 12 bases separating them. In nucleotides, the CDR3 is TGTGCCAGCAGCTTTGGGGGACTCCACTACGAGCAGTACTTC. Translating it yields CASSFGGLHYEQYF.

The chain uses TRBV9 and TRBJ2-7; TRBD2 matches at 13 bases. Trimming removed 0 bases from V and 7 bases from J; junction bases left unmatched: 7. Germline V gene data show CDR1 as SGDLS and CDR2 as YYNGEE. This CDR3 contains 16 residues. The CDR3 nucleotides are TGTGCCAGCAGCGTAGAAGGGACTAGCGGGATGGGGGAGCAGTACTTC. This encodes CASSVEGTSGMGEQYF.